The next 17 T cell receptor beta chains were all read from a single sample in a study of technical replicates of blood from a handful of donors. TCRdb keeps only in-frame clones here, not all; method: immunoSEQ multiplex PCR. This table holds just under 100,000 clones, 95% found once. Sequenced input: T cells isolated from PBMCs. Source of these receptors: a human donor in good health.

This clone was seen just once. The chain links TRBV27 to TRBJ2-5; 9 nucleotides align to TRBD1. Per germline, CDR1 MNHEY and CDR2 SMNVEV (reference sequence). The CDR3 length is 15 residues. The V segment lost 1 base and the J segment 7 bases; nucleotides outside the gene matches: 7. Written as DNA, the CDR3 is TGTGCCAGCAGTTTATTTATGGGACAGGGCGCGACCCAGTACTTC. Translating gives CASSLFMGQGATQYF.

CDR3 DNA: TGTGCCAGCAGAGACTACTACGAGCAGTACTTC. Residues: CASRDYYEQYF. The chain carries TRBV2 and TRBJ2-7; tentatively, D is TRBD2 (5 bases). CDR1 SNHLY and CDR2 FYNNEI come from the germline V gene. V was pared by 6 bases and J by 3 bases, with 6 bases between. The CDR3 covers 11 residues. Filled out from reference TRBV2 and TRBJ2-7, the complete variable domain reads EPEVTQTPSHQVTQMGQEVILRCVPISNHLYFYWYRQILGQKVEFLVSFYNNEISEKSEIFDDQFSVERPDGSNFTLKIRSTKLEDSAMYFCASRDYYEQYFGPGTRLTVT.

V is TRBV6-1 and J is TRBJ2-7; 8 positions agree with TRBD1. This CDR3 comprises 13 residues. Trimming at V came to 5 bases and at J to 9 bases, leaving 9 bases not matched to a gene. Germline-derived CDR1 and CDR2 are MNHNS and SASEGT. The CDR3 region has the DNA TGTGCCAGCAGTTTTACCCAGGGGGCCGGGCAGTACTTC. Its protein is CASSFTQGAGQYF.

This sequence joins TRBV19 and TRBJ2-1, with D perhaps matching TRBD1 (6 bases). V was cut by 2 bases and J by 3 bases, with 11 bases left in between. This CDR3 is built from 15 residues. Germline CDR1 reads LNHDA; CDR2 reads SQIVND (reference sequence). CDR3 loop: CASSIHRDGYNEQFF. The CDR3, as DNA: TGTGCCAGTAGTATACACAGGGACGGCTACAATGAGCAGTTCTTC.

The chain employs TRBV5-1 and TRBJ2-7; TRBD2 agrees at 7 bases. CDR1 and CDR2 (germline): SGHRS, YFSETQ. This CDR3 has 14 residues. The V segment lost 2 bases and the J segment 2 bases; nucleotides outside the gene matches: 4. CDR3 in amino acids: CASSFAGDPYEQYF. As DNA, the CDR3 is TGCGCCAGCAGCTTTGCGGGGGATCCCTACGAGCAGTACTTC.

The V and J genes are TRBV6-1 and TRBJ1-5, with D maybe TRBD1 (6 bases). Per the germline V gene, CDR1 is MNHNS and CDR2 is SASEGT. Trimming cost V 6 bases and J 2 bases, with 14 bases left between them. The CDR3 extends over 15 amino acids. As DNA, the CDR3 is TGTGCCAGCAGCCGACAGGTATTGGGCAATCAGCCCCAGCATTTT. Translated: CASSRQVLGNQPQHF.

The V gene is TRBV4-1, the J gene TRBJ2-1; TRBD2 aligns across 11 bases. From germline, CDR1 is MGHRA and CDR2 YSYEKL. The CDR3 spans 15 residues. Trimming took 6 bases from V and 8 from J; bases not matched to a gene: 9. CDR3 bases: TGCGCCAGCAGGGCCCAACTAGCGGGAGTAGATGAGCAGTTCTTC. Translating gives CASRAQLAGVDEQFF.

The chain is built from TRBV5-1 and TRBJ2-7, with D perhaps TRBD1 (5 bases). V lost 3 bases and J lost 4, with 8 bases in between. Germline CDR1 and CDR2: SGHRS and YFSETQ. The CDR3 runs to 12 residues. CDR3 in amino acids: CASSSDSYEQYF. For the CDR3, the DNA is TGCGCCAGCAGCTCTGACAGTTACGAGCAGTACTTC.

V gene TRBV19 combines with J gene TRBJ2-3; D gene ambiguous. V was pared by 3 bases and J by 4 bases, with 8 bases between. CDR3 length: 13 residues. CDR1 LNHDA and CDR2 SQIVND come from the germline V gene (reference sequence). CDR3 sequence: CASSIRVADTQYF. The CDR3 nucleotides are TGTGCCAGTAGTATTAGAGTCGCAGATACGCAGTATTTT. Using reference TRBV19 and TRBJ2-3 for the parts outside the CDR3, the full variable domain is DGGITQSPKYLFRKEGQNVTLSCEQNLNHDAMYWYRQDPGQGLRLIYYSQIVNDFQKGDIAEGYSVSREKKESFPLTVTSAQKNPTAFYLCASSIRVADTQYFGPGTRLTVL.

The chain recombines TRBV6-1 with TRBJ1-1, with D perhaps matching TRBD1 (6 bases). The CDR3 length is 13 residues. Trimming left V 5 bases short and J 7 bases short, with 14 bases between. Germline V gives CDR1 MNHNS, CDR2 SASEGT. The CDR3 DNA reads TGTGCCAGCAGTATTCAGGGGATGAGTGAAGCTTTCTTT. It codes for CASSIQGMSEAFF.

This chain joins TRBV5-8 and TRBJ2-7; D possibly corresponds to TRBD1 (6 bases). CDR3 length: 13 residues. Germline V gene sequence: CDR1 SGHTS, CDR2 YDEGEE. Trimming cost V 7 bases and J 2 bases, with 13 bases left between them. CDR3 in DNA: TGTGCCAGCGGACAGTGGGGCCCCTACGAGCAGTACTTC. It encodes CASGQWGPYEQYF.

The chain employs TRBV6-1 and TRBJ2-5; D is possibly TRBD1 (6 bases). CDR1 and CDR2 (germline): MNHNS, SASEGT. The V end lost 7 bases, the J end lost 0 bases, and 12 bases lay between the germline ends. The CDR3 covers 14 residues. CDR3 loop: CASMDSWYQETQYF. CDR3 in DNA: TGTGCCAGCATGGACAGCTGGTACCAAGAGACCCAGTACTTC.

The chain recombines TRBV28 with TRBJ2-1; 8 bases align to TRBD1. Germline V gives CDR1 MDHEN, CDR2 SYDVKM. V shed 7 bases and J 4 bases; nucleotides not matched to a gene: 9. This CDR3 contains 15 residues. For the CDR3, the DNA is TGTGCCAGCACCCCGGACAGGGTTAGGTACAATGAGCAGTTCTTC. Amino acid sequence: CASTPDRVRYNEQFF.

The V call is TRBV4-2, the J call TRBJ2-3, with TRBD2 identical over 8 bases. V gave up 0 bases and J gave up 8 bases; unmatched junction bases: 7. The CDR3 has 15 residues. Germline assignment: CDR1 LGHNA and CDR2 YNFKEQ. CDR3: CASSQDGLALGTQYF. The CDR3 DNA is TGTGCCAGCAGCCAAGATGGACTAGCCCTCGGTACGCAGTATTTT.

The chain couples TRBV7-9 to TRBJ2-3; 11 nucleotides line up with TRBD2. CDR3 size: 16 residues. Germline assignment: CDR1 SEHNR and CDR2 FQNEAQ (reference sequence). After removal of 5 bases from V and 2 bases from J, the junction contained 6 bases not matched to a gene. The CDR3 is CASSLPTSGDTDTQYF. CDR3 nucleotides: TGTGCCAGCAGCCTACCGACTAGCGGGGACACAGATACGCAGTATTTT.

The CDR3 DNA is TGCGCCAGCAGCCAAGGGGACAGGTTCTACGAGCAGTACTTC. Translating gives CASSQGDRFYEQYF. The chain uses TRBV4-1 and TRBJ2-7; 8 bases line up with TRBD1. Germline CDR1 reads MGHRA; CDR2 reads YSYEKL. This CDR3 has 14 residues. J was trimmed by 3 bases and V by 1 base; bases with no gene match: 2.

The rearrangement links TRBV9 to TRBJ2-3, with 7 bases lining up with TRBD2. V lost 2 bases and J lost 4; bases outside the gene matches: 16. Germline CDR1 is SGDLS and CDR2 is YYNGEE. This CDR3 comprises 18 residues. CDR3 bases: TGTGCCAGCAGCGTCCCCCATAGGAGCGGGGAGACCCCAGATACGCAGTATTTT. This translates into CASSVPHRSGETPDTQYF.